A selection of T cell receptor beta chains follows, all from one sample in a study of OX40 agonist ivuxolimab in advanced cancers. TCRdb's table, derived via immunoSEQ multiplex PCR, lists solely in-frame clones and lacks some. The sample records tens of thousands of clones, roughly 84% being singletons. The input for sequencing was CD4+ or CD8+ T cells sorted from blood, taken in a trial of the OX40 agonist ivuxolimab. These receptors were collected from an adult with an advanced solid tumor such as melanoma, head and neck, liver or kidney cancer. CDR3s include the opening cysteine and the closing phenylalanine or tryptophan. The D gene is left open where the match is weak. A clone size is listed for some rows: how often the clone was seen (once, few, many), or a class if it is expanded.

>NA|TRBD2|TRBV7-9|15|TRBJ2-3
CASSLIAGGRDTQYF
TGTGCCAGCAGCTTAATAGCGGGGGGTAGAGATACGCAGTATTTT
>NA|TRBD1|TRBV18|15|TRBJ1-2
CASPPRQGPPYGYTF
TGTGCCAGCCCACCCCGACAGGGGCCTCCCTATGGCTACACCTTC
>once|TRBD1|TRBV11-2|15|TRBJ2-5
CASSDRAGQGETQYF
TGTGCCAGCAGCGACCGGGCCGGACAGGGAGAGACCCAGTACTTC
>NA|NA|TRBV9|15|TRBJ2-2
CASSVGTTNTGELFF
TGTGCCAGCAGCGTGGGGACAACAAACACCGGGGAGCTGTTTTTT
>few|TRBD1|TRBV9|15|TRBJ1-2
CASSEGQPRNYGYTF
TGTGCCAGCAGCGAGGGACAGCCGAGGAACTATGGCTACACCTTC
>NA|NA|TRBV19|13|TRBJ2-1
CASSVGMVNEQFF
TGTGCCAGTAGTGTGGGGATGGTTAATGAGCAGTTCTTC
>NA|NA|TRBV6-6|15|TRBJ1-1
CASSYPGQPNTEAFF
TGTGCCAGCAGTTACCCCGGACAACCGAACACTGAAGCTTTCTTT
>NA|TRBD1|TRBV7-2|15|TRBJ1-4
CASSFLAGQNEKLFF
TGTGCCAGCAGCTTTCTCGCGGGACAGAATGAAAAACTGTTTTTT
>NA|TRBD1|TRBV4-1|18|TRBJ2-2
CASSQESVQGAPTGELFF
TGCGCCAGCAGCCAAGAGTCGGTACAGGGGGCGCCCACCGGGGAGCTGTTTTTT
>once|TRBD1|TRBV27|13|TRBJ1-5
CASSGTGNQPQHF
TGTGCCAGCAGTGGGACAGGGAATCAGCCCCAGCATTTT
>NA|TRBD1|TRBV7-7|15|TRBJ2-2
CASSRGQLYTGELFF
TGTGCTAGCAGCCGGGGACAGTTGTACACCGGGGAGCTGTTTTTT
>NA|TRBD2|TRBV7-2|14|TRBJ2-5
CASSLTSGVKTQYF
TGTGCCAGCAGCTTAACTAGCGGGGTAAAGACCCAGTACTTC
>NA|NA|TRBV6-5|13|TRBJ1-6
CASGTPLNSPLHF
TGTGCCAGCGGGACACCGTTAAATTCACCCCTCCACTTT
>NA|NA|TRBV7-2|15|TRBJ2-2
CASSLDPTNTGELFF
TGTGCCAGCAGCTTAGACCCAACGAACACCGGGGAGCTGTTTTTT
>NA|NA|TRBV5-6|16|TRBJ2-6
CASSLARLPGANVLTF
TGTGCCAGCAGCTTGGCCCGGTTACCTGGGGCCAACGTCCTGACTTTC
>few|NA|TRBV15|15|TRBJ2-1
CATSSTDGGYNEQFF
TGTGCCACCAGCAGTACGGACGGGGGATACAATGAGCAGTTCTTC
>NA|NA|TRBV5-1|14|TRBJ1-2
CASSLEAISYGYTF
TGCGCCAGCAGCTTGGAGGCCATCTCCTATGGCTACACCTTC